This TCR beta chain was recorded in a study of T cells in Graves' hyperthyroidism and ophthalmopathy. Not enrolled were patients with uncontrolled infection, other autoimmune disease, pregnancy or lactation. Clinical symptoms, serum thyroxine and TRAb, thyroid ultrasound and orbital computed tomography were used for the diagnoses. RNA transcripts provided the source from which TCR beta CDR3 regions were amplified. HTBI primers were used for first-round RT-PCR of the TCR CDR3. In TCRdb, the multiplex PCR reads were re-called with MiXCR into one record per CDR3 protein. The repertoire has about 290,000 distinct CDR3 sequences, roughly 13% of them found once; the top ten carry 7.9%. The CDR3 spans 13 residues. Germline CDR1 is LGHDT and CDR2 is YNNKEL (reference sequence). V was clipped by 3 bases and J by 3 bases, with 9 bases between them. This clonotype has at least ten counts.

Sequencing was carried out using blood. The rearrangement joins TRBV3-1 to TRBJ2-7, with unresolved D. This TCR came from a middle-aged woman with Graves' hyperthyroidism. The CDR3 nucleotides read TGTGCCAGCAGCCAGGCGTTTGACTACGAGCAGTACTTC. It yields the protein CASSQAFDYEQYF.